This T cell receptor beta chain was recovered during a study of sequential checkpoint blockade in melanoma. Generated by immunoSEQ multiplex PCR, the TCRdb table keeps only in-frame clones and is missing some. The sample holds about 12,000 clones; less than 70% are singletons and the top ten take 20% to 25%. The treatment denotes: randomized to nivolumab then ipilimumab (arm A) or the reverse (arm B). Live CD3+CD8+ CD19− CD56− cells were sorted from PBMCs. This CDR3 comprises 14 residues. Germline CDR1 is MNHEY and CDR2 is SVGAGI. After removal of 8 bases from V and 3 bases from J, the junction contained 4 bases not matched to a gene.

V usage is TRBV6-5 and J usage is TRBJ2-1; 10 bases line up with TRBD2. This receptor was identified in a human donor with melanoma. Material: CD8+ T cells sorted from blood (inferred from file names), obtained from a patient given nivolumab and ipilimumab in sequence. The CDR3 protein is CASGAGGFYNEQFF. CDR3 sequence (DNA): TGTGCCAGCGGAGCGGGAGGGTTCTACAATGAGCAGTTCTTC.